This T cell receptor (beta chain) was obtained from a study of response to subunit inactivated influenza vaccine. Each CDR3 protein is one row after TCRdb ran MiXCR on the RT-PCR reads. The sample yields 550,000 to 800,000 distinct CDR3 sequences, 15% to 19% seen once. CDR3 length: 15 residues. The J segment lost 0 bases and the V segment lost 4 bases, leaving 5 bases of the junction unmatched. Germline loops: CDR1 MNHEY, CDR2 SVGEGT. Study-wide results and limits: Every seasonal influenza vaccination brings in few new T cells, the authors suggested.

Remarks on this clonotype: Antigen unknown.

This clonotype originated in a man aged 50 to 60 who received an inactivated influenza vaccine. The material was PBMCs from blood, obtained 11 to 12 days after vaccination. The chain carries TRBV6-2 or TRBV6-3 and TRBJ2-7, with 8 bases lining up with TRBD2. CDR3 region: CASSFTSGYSYEQYF. As DNA, the CDR3 is TGTGCCAGCAGTTTCACTAGCGGCTACTCCTACGAGCAGTACTTC.